The clone carrying this TCR beta chain was seen a few times. Its antigen is not known. The data originate from a study of identical twins. J lost 7 bases, V lost 0 bases, and 5 bases had no gene match. CDR3 length: 16 residues. Germline V gives CDR1 KGHDR, CDR2 SFDVKD. Study outcomes and limitations: Clonotypes of the beta chain that were abundant in cord blood carried fewer insertions (memory repertoires showed none). The authors drew conclusions from cross-sectional statistical analysis rather than following the same donors.

Among all donors, each was a healthy Caucasian. A template switching step contributed a universal primer site, while unique molecular identifiers were present in the cDNA. MiXCR, applied by TCRdb to the 5' RACE reads, yields one record per CDR3 protein. The sample contains hundreds of thousands of distinct CDR3 sequences, approximately 13% of which appear only once. These records were also assigned to another study, of yellow fever vaccine responses in identical twins.

Sequenced input: PBMCs. The rearrangement links TRBV24-1 to TRBJ2-1; 10 bases agree with TRBD1. This clonotype originated in a woman aged 18-29 years in good health. The CDR3 DNA reads TGTGCCACCAGTGATTTGGCCGGGACAGGGGTTAATGAGCAGTTCTTC. It yields the protein CATSDLAGTGVNEQFF.